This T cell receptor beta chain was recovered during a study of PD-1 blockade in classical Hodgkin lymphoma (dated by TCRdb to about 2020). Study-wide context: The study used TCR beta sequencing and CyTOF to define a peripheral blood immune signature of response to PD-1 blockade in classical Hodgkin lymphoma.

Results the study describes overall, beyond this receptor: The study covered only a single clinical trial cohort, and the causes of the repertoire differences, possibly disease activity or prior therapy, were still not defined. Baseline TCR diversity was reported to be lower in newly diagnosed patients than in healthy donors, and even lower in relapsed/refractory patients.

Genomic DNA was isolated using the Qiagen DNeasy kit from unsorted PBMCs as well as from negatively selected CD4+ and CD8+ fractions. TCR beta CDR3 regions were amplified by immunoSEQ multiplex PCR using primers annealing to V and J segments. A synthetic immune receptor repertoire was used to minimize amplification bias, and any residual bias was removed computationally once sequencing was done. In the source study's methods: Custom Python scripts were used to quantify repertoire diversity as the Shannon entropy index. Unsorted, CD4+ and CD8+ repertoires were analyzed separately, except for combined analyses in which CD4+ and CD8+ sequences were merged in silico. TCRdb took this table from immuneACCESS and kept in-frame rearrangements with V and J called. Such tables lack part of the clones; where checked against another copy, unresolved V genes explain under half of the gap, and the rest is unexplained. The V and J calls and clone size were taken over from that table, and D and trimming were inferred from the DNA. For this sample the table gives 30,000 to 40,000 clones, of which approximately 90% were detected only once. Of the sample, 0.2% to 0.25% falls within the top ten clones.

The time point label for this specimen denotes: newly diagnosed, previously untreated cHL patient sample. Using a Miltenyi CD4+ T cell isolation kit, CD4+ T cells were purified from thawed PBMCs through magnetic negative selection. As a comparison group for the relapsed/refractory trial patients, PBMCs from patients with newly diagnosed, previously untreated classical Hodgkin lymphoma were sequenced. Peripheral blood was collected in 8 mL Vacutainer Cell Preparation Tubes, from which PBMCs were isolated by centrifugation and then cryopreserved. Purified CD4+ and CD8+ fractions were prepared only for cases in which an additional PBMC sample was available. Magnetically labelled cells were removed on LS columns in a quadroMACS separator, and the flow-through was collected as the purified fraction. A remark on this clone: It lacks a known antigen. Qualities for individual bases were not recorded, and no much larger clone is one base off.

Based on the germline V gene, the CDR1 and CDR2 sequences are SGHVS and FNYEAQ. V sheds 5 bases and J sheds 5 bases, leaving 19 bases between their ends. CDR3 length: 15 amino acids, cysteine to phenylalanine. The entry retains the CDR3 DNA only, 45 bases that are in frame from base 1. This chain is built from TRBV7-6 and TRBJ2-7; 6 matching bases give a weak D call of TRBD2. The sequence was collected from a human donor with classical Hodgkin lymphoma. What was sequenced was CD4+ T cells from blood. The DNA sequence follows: TGTGCCAGCAGCCCCCTCGGGAGAGGGGCGAACGAGCAGTACTTC. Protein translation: CASSPLGRGANEQYF.